The 18 T cell receptor delta chains in this list originate from one sample, sequenced in a study of gamma-delta T cells after stem cell transplantation. TCRdb redid the clone calls on the RT-PCR reads with CATT. The sample has approximately 2,200 delta-chain clones; more than 0.95% are singletons. The sample consisted of gamma-delta T cells. The origin of the receptors is a human donor. It is not recorded whose cells these are; they may come from a transplant donor.

Of note for this clone: A read error is likely here: a far larger clone is one base away. This sample also contains other DNA sequences that code for the same CDR3. The chain has TRDV2 and TRDJ1; a possible D gene is TRDD3 (5 bases). The CDR3 runs to 14 residues. Per germline, CDR1 GEAIGNYY and CDR2 EKD. Trimming shortened V by 3 bases and J by 4 bases, and 14 bases separated the two germline ends. The CDR3 nucleotides are TGTGCCTGTGACGTATTGGGGCACCGCGATAAACTCATCTTT. Translated, it gives CACDVLGHRDKLIF.

In its sample, this clone is medium-sized. This chain connects TRDV2 to TRDJ1; 7 bases fit TRDD3. The CDR3 is made up of 15 amino acids. The germline V gene encodes CDR1 GEAIGNYY and CDR2 EKD. V dropped 3 bases and J dropped 1; count of bases not matched to a gene: 7. This CDR3 reads CACDPLGMGTDKLIF. As DNA, the CDR3 is TGTGCCTGTGACCCACTGGGGATGGGCACCGATAAACTCATCTTT.

This clone was seen only a few times. Other DNA sequences within the sample encode an identical CDR3. This rearrangement joins TRDV1 to TRDJ1; 8 bases agree with TRDD3. The V gene end was trimmed by 0 bases and the J gene end by 0 bases; junction bases not matched to a gene: 9. Looked up from germline, CDR1 is TSWWSYY and CDR2 is QGS. The CDR3 length is 18 residues. The CDR3 sequence is CALGELTYWGAYTDKLIF. DNA of the CDR3: TGTGCTCTTGGGGAACTGACGTACTGGGGGGCGTACACCGATAAACTCATCTTT.

The table lists this clone with a few counts. A single base separates this from a much larger clone, so it may be a read error. Within the sample, other DNA sequences also encode this same CDR3. The chain is built from TRDV2 and TRDJ3; 12 bases map to TRDD3. This CDR3 is built from 21 residues. The germline V gene encodes CDR1 GEAIGNYY and CDR2 EKD. The CDR3 here is CACDTVLGDTPSSWDTRQMFF. CDR3 nucleotide sequence: TGCGCCTGTGACACCGTACTGGGGGATACTCCCAGCTCCTGGGACACCCGACAGATGTTTTTC.

Comment on this clone: TCRdb's protein, taken from a much larger clone, differs from this DNA's translation at residue 13, likely owing to a read error; the protein displayed comes from the DNA. This chain uses TRDV2 with TRDJ1, with 10 bases identical to TRDD3. In germline, CDR1 is GEAIGNYY, CDR2 EKD. This CDR3 spans 16 amino acids. CDR3 DNA sequence: TGTGCCTGTGACACCCTGGGGGATAGAATTAAGGATAGACTCATCTTT. This translates into CACDTLGDRIKDRLIF.

For this clone: The protein TCRdb lists belongs to a much larger clone and differs from this DNA's translation at residue 4, which points to a read error; the protein shown is made from the DNA. V is TRDV2 and J is TRDJ1, with 9 bases fitting TRDD3. Germline V gives CDR1 GEAIGNYY, CDR2 EKD. CDR3 length equals 18 residues. The V and J ends lost 5 bases and 0 bases, in that order; junction bases with no gene match: 15. CDR3 region: CACGSLLGEPKYTDKLIF. For the CDR3, the DNA is TGTGCCTGTGGCTCCTTACTGGGGGAACCAAAGTACACCGATAAACTCATCTTT.

Concerning this clone itself: With a far larger clone one base away, a read error is the likely cause. The same CDR3 can be traced to other DNA sequences in this sample. The chain has TRDV2 and TRDJ1; D gene ambiguous. The CDR3 sequence is 16 residues long. From germline, CDR1 is GEAIGNYY and CDR2 EKD. CDR3 nucleotide sequence: TGTGCCTGTGACACCGTCCTGGCTGGAGACACCGATAAGCTCATCTTT. This codes for CACDTVLAGDTDKLIF.

The chain joins TRDV2 to TRDJ1; 9 nucleotides match TRDD3. Looked up from germline, CDR1 is GEAIGNYY and CDR2 is EKD. The V segment lost 0 bases and the J segment 0 bases; nucleotides outside the gene matches: 25. The CDR3 contains 23 residues. The CDR3: CACDTISSTPLLGEPKYTDKLIF. The CDR3 DNA is TGTGCCTGTGACACCATTTCTTCCACCCCTTTACTGGGGGAACCAAAGTACACCGATAAACTCATCTTT.

This clone appeared a few times. TCRdb records a much larger clone's protein for this DNA, with a difference at residue 5 that likely arises from a read error; the protein given is the translation of the DNA. This sample also contains other DNA sequences that code for the same CDR3. The chain recombines TRDV2 with TRDJ1; 11 nucleotides line up with TRDD3. The length of the CDR3 is 17 residues. V dropped 3 bases and J dropped 0; count of bases not matched to a gene: 8. Germline CDR1 GEAIGNYY, CDR2 EKD. The CDR3 loop is CACDRLLGDNDTDKLIF. CDR3 coding DNA: TGTGCCTGTGACCGCTTACTGGGGGATAACGACACCGATAAACTCATCTTT.

This clone was seen a few times. This probably arose from a read error, given a far larger clone one base away. The same CDR3 also results from other DNA sequences found in this sample. V usage is TRDV2 and J usage is TRDJ1; 10 bases agree with TRDD3. Looked up from germline, CDR1 is GEAIGNYY and CDR2 is EKD. V lost 7 bases to trimming and J lost 0 bases; unmatched junction nucleotides: 19. CDR3 length: 19 residues. The CDR3 reads CACDSLLGDEKGHTDKLIF. The DNA of the CDR3 is TGTGCCTGCGACTCGCTACTGGGGGATGAGAAGGGTCACACCGATAAACTCATCTTT.

The sample holds a few counts of this clone. The chain combines TRDV2 with TRDJ1; 9 bases map to TRDD3. CDR3 length equals 18 residues. Germline trimming cut 1 base from V and 0 bases from J; bases unmatched to any gene: 11. Germline V gene sequence: CDR1 GEAIGNYY, CDR2 EKD. In nucleotides, the CDR3 is TGTGCCTGTGACACATTGACTGGGGGAACGGGTCACACCGATAAACTCATCTTT. This codes for CACDTLTGGTGHTDKLIF.

This clone is categorized as medium-sized. A far larger clone differs by one base, so this is likely a read error. CDR3 residues: CACDAELTDKLIF. In DNA form, the CDR3 reads TGTGCCTGTGACGCCGAGCTCACCGATAAACTCATCTTT. The chain has TRDV2 and TRDJ1; no reliable D call. Germline CDR1 GEAIGNYY, CDR2 EKD. V lost 3 bases, J lost 1 base, and 8 bases lay in between. The CDR3 consists of 13 residues.

On this clone itself: A read error is the likely source, as a far larger clone sits one nucleotide away. The same CDR3 arises from other DNA sequences in this sample as well. The J gene is TRDJ3, the V gene TRDV2; 12 positions match TRDD3. This CDR3 region has 20 residues. CDR1 is GEAIGNYY and CDR2 is EKD in the germline V gene. CDR3: CACDTVLGDTHSWDTRQMFF. In nucleotides, the CDR3 is TGCGCCTGTGACACCGTACTGGGGGATACTCACTCCTGGGACACCCGACAGATGTTTTTC.

This clone came up a few times. This sequence may be a read error, since a much larger clone differs from it by one base. The rearrangement uses TRDV3 and TRDJ1; 9 bases agree with TRDD2. With V trimmed by 5 bases and J by 7 bases, 20 bases remained unmatched. This CDR3 comprises 16 residues. The germline V gene has CDR1 TVYSNPD and CDR2 GDNSRS (reference sequence). CDR3 nucleotide sequence: TGTGCCCGCACCTTCCTACTCCCCCGGGGGACTTCTAAACTCATCTTT. It specifies CARTFLLPRGTSKLIF.

Of note for this clone: This may be a read error, as it is one base from a much larger clone. The same CDR3 arises from other DNA sequences in this sample as well. The V call is TRDV2, the J call TRDJ1; maybe TRDD3 (6 bases). Germline V gene data show CDR1 as GEAIGNYY and CDR2 as EKD. Trimming shortened V by 3 bases and J by 0 bases, and 25 bases separated the two germline ends. The CDR3 has 19 amino acids. CDR3 nucleotides: TGTGCCTGTGACCCTATGCCCGCCGGGGGACGAATGTACACCGATAAACTCATCTTT. Protein: CACDPMPAGGRMYTDKLIF.

By share of the sample, this clone is medium-sized. The chain employs TRDV2 and TRDJ1, with 8 bases identical to TRDD3. Germline CDR1 reads GEAIGNYY; CDR2 reads EKD. Trimming took 3 bases from V and 0 from J; bases not matched to a gene: 5. This CDR3 has 15 residues. In nucleotides, the CDR3 is TGTGCCTGTGACCCCCTGGGGGAAAACACCGATAAACTCATCTTT. Its protein product is CACDPLGENTDKLIF.

A remark on this clone: The protein recorded in TCRdb matches a much larger clone and deviates from this DNA's translation at residue 11, suggesting a read error; the protein here is obtained by translating the DNA. This rearrangement joins TRDV2 to TRDJ1; TRDD3 matches at 9 bases. The CDR3 has 18 amino acids. Trimming cost V 2 bases and J 0 bases; bases outside gene matches: 12. Germline CDR1 is GEAIGNYY and CDR2 is EKD. The CDR3 loop reads CACDNILGDPRYTDKLIF. CDR3 DNA sequence: TGTGCCTGTGACAATATACTGGGGGACCCGAGGTACACCGATAAACTCATCTTT.

This clone turned up a few times. TCRdb's protein, taken from a much larger clone, differs from this DNA's translation at residue 6, likely owing to a read error; the protein displayed comes from the DNA. The V and J genes are TRDV2 and TRDJ1, with 8 positions matching TRDD3. CDR3 length equals 17 residues. V trimming: 3 bases; J trimming: 0 bases; junction bases outside the gene matches: 11. Germline V gene data show CDR1 as GEAIGNYY and CDR2 as EKD. The CDR3 DNA follows: TGTGCCTGTGACGCACCTACTGGGGGTTCGTACACCGATAAACTCATCTTT. Its protein product is CACDAPTGGSYTDKLIF.